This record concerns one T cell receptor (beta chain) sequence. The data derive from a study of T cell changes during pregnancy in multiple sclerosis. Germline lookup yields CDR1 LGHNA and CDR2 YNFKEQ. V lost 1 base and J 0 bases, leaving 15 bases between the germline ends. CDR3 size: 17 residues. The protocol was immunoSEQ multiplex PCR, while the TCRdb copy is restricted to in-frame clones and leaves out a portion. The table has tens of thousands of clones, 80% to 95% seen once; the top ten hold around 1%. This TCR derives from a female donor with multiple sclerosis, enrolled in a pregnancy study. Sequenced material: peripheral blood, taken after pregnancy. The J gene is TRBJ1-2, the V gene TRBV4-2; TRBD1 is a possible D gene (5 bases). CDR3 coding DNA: TGTGCCAGCAGCCAAGTCCTAGCGGGGGATACTAACTATGGCTACACCTTC. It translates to CASSQVLAGDTNYGYTF.